This T cell receptor (beta chain) was captured in a study of spatial heterogeneity in lung cancer. Study-level results: More often at tumor resection than at routine follow-up, ubiquitous expanded tumor TCRs were detected in the blood.

In its sample, this clonotype was seen many times. Its specificity is unknown. This CDR3 comprises 15 residues. V was pared by 8 bases and J by 4 bases, with 6 bases of the junction left unmatched. Germline V lookup: CDR1 MNHEY, CDR2 SVGAGI. Unique molecular identifiers, one per molecule, were present on every TCR cDNA molecule. TCRdb passed the 5' RACE reads through MiXCR, listing each CDR3 protein once. The profile covers 50,000 or so distinct CDR3 sequences, with 7.5% to 8% appearing a single time and approximately 13% taken by the ten largest. The time point here: sample taken at primary tumor resection. Unsorted whole RNA of tumor, nontumor lung or frozen PBMC was sequenced. The roughly 68 donors had untreated early-stage non-small cell lung cancer.

The rearrangement links TRBV6-5 to TRBJ1-4, with TRBD1 matching 11 bases. This sequence originates from a female donor with early-stage non-small cell lung cancer. Here the sequenced sample was PBMCs, taken at surgery. The CDR3 region is CASGQGAIGNEKLFF. The CDR3 DNA is TGTGCCAGCGGACAGGGGGCGATTGGTAATGAAAAACTGTTTTTT.